A single sample is the source of the 16 T cell receptor beta chains below, sequenced in a study of T cells after yellow fever vaccination. TCRdb itself ran the 5' RACE reads through MiXCR, one entry per CDR3 protein. Here the sample spans around 200,000 distinct CDR3 sequences, approximately 11% being singletons. Here the sequenced sample was CD8+ T cells sorted from PBMCs, taken 15 days after the yellow fever booster vaccination. All receptors come from a man between 18 and 35 years old who received the YFV17D yellow fever vaccine.

The chain recombines TRBV27 with TRBJ2-2, with D possibly TRBD1 on 6 matching bases. Trimming shortened V by 7 bases and J by 7 bases, and 16 bases separated the two germline ends. Germline CDR1 and CDR2: MNHEY and SMNVEV (reference sequence). The CDR3 has 14 residues. DNA for the CDR3: TGTGCCAGCACCACAGGGTTAGGTATCGGGGAGCTGTTTTTT. Translating gives CASTTGLGIGELFF.

The chain employs TRBV5-4 and TRBJ1-2, with D possibly matching TRBD1 (6 bases). V was shortened by 1 base and J by 2 bases, with 12 bases between the two germline ends. This CDR3 has 15 residues. Germline V gives CDR1 SGHNT, CDR2 YYREEE (reference sequence). Here the CDR3 DNA reads TGTGCCAGCAGCTTGTCAGGACAGACGAACTATGGCTACACCTTC. It translates to CASSLSGQTNYGYTF.

The chain combines TRBV19 with TRBJ1-2; D may be TRBD1 (5 bases). CDR1 is LNHDA, CDR2 SQIVND, per germline (reference sequence). The CDR3 loop spans 13 amino acids. Deletions cut 7 bases from V and 3 bases from J, with 12 bases between. The CDR3 loop reads CASTVWGDYGYTF. CDR3 bases: TGTGCCAGTACGGTGTGGGGGGACTATGGCTACACCTTC. The entire variable domain, with the rest obtained from reference TRBV19 and TRBJ1-2, is as follows: DGGITQSPKYLFRKEGQNVTLSCEQNLNHDAMYWYRQDPGQGLRLIYYSQIVNDFQKGDIAEGYSVSREKKESFPLTVTSAQKNPTAFYLCASTVWGDYGYTFGSGTRLTVV.

This rearrangement joins TRBV29-1 to TRBJ2-5, with 9 bases fitting TRBD1. V lost 0 bases to trimming and J lost 7 bases; unmatched junction nucleotides: 3. Germline V gene data show CDR1 as SQVTM and CDR2 as ANQGSEA. The length of the CDR3 is 13 residues. The CDR3 sequence is CSVEEKGQGTQYF. Here the CDR3 DNA reads TGCAGCGTTGAAGAAAAGGGACAGGGGACCCAGTACTTC. The full variable domain, rest sourced from reference TRBV29-1 and TRBJ2-5, is SAVISQKPSRDICQRGTSLTIQCQVDSQVTMMFWYRQQPGQSLTLIATANQGSEATYESGFVIDKFPISRPNLTFSTLTVSNMSPEDSSIYLCSVEEKGQGTQYFGPGTRLLVL.

This clonotype was found a few times. The chain recombines TRBV6-6 with TRBJ2-7, with D tentatively TRBD1 (6 bases). The CDR3 has 14 amino acids. Germline V gene lookup returns CDR1 MNHNY and CDR2 SVGAGI (reference sequence). Trimming shortened V by 2 bases and J by 6 bases, and 14 bases separated the two germline ends. The CDR3 protein is CASSYPDSHGEQYF. The CDR3 bases are TGTGCCAGCAGTTACCCGGACAGCCATGGCGAGCAGTACTTC.

This clonotype was seen only a few times. The J gene is TRBJ2-1, the V gene TRBV4-3, with 11 bases lining up with TRBD2. With V trimmed by 0 bases and J by 5 bases, 6 bases remained unmatched. The CDR3 covers 17 residues. CDR1 and CDR2 from the germline V gene are LGHNA and YSLEER. CDR3 residues: CASSQDRATSGDNEQFF. The CDR3 DNA reads as TGCGCCAGCAGCCAAGATAGGGCGACTAGCGGGGACAATGAGCAGTTCTTC.

This clonotype was observed at least ten times. This chain links TRBV27 with TRBJ2-2; perhaps TRBD2 as D (5 bases). V lost 7 bases to trimming and J lost 3 bases, with 15 bases between them. The CDR3 sequence is 15 residues long. Looked up from germline, CDR1 is MNHEY and CDR2 is SMNVEV (reference sequence). CDR3 sequence reads: CASTNGGGYTGELFF. CDR3 DNA sequence: TGTGCCAGCACCAACGGCGGAGGATACACCGGGGAGCTGTTTTTT.

J is TRBJ2-7 and V is TRBV4-1; possibly TRBD2 for D (5 bases). V was cut by 2 bases and J by 2 bases, with 13 bases left in between. The CDR3 is 15 residues long. From germline, CDR1 is MGHRA and CDR2 YSYEKL. Written as DNA, the CDR3 is TGCGCCAGCAGCCAACCGGGGAATAGCCCCTACGAGCAGTACTTC. Translating it yields CASSQPGNSPYEQYF.

This chain connects TRBV28 to TRBJ2-4; D call uncertain. Deletions cut 3 bases from V and 9 bases from J, with 18 bases between. The CDR3 loop spans 15 amino acids. Germline V lookup: CDR1 MDHEN, CDR2 SYDVKM. The CDR3 DNA sequence: TGTGCCAGCAGTTTTTATCTAGGTGGGGTCCCCATTCAGTACTTC. It codes for CASSFYLGGVPIQYF.

This clonotype was observed a few times. The rearrangement joins TRBV11-3 to TRBJ2-5; TRBD2 is a possible D gene (5 bases). Germline V CDR1 and CDR2: SGHNT, YENEEA. CDR3 length: 16 residues. Trimming cost V 1 base and J 0 bases, with 12 bases left between them. The CDR3 sequence is CASSLGKLGYQETQYF. The CDR3 DNA follows: TGTGCCAGCAGCTTAGGGAAACTAGGCTACCAAGAGACCCAGTACTTC.

The gene calls are TRBV7-2 and TRBJ2-5; tentatively, D is TRBD2 (7 bases). Looked up from germline, CDR1 is SGHTA and CDR2 is FQGNSA. The CDR3 is 14 amino acids. V lost 6 bases to trimming and J lost 4 bases, with 15 bases between them. CDR3 region: CASSLAGAGETQYF. CDR3 bases: TGTGCCAGCAGTCTTGCGGGGGCCGGAGAGACCCAGTACTTC.

CDR3 bases: TGTGCCAGCAGTACCTCGGACAGGGCTGATATGAACACTGAAGCTTTCTTT. It translates to CASSTSDRADMNTEAFF. The rearrangement links TRBV6-5 to TRBJ1-1; 8 nucleotides line up with TRBD1. The CDR3 runs 17 residues. Germline V CDR1 and CDR2: MNHEY, SVGAGI. The trim removed 5 bases at V and 0 bases at J, leaving 11 bases unmatched.

This clonotype was picked up a small number of times. The CDR3 loop is CATSRDEGSNEQFF. In nucleotides, the CDR3 is TGTGCCACCAGCAGAGATGAAGGCAGCAATGAGCAGTTCTTC. The V and J genes are TRBV15 and TRBJ2-1, with D unresolved. The V end was cut by 0 bases, the J end by 6 bases, with 9 bases between. The CDR3 is made up of 14 amino acids. CDR1 and CDR2 from the germline V gene are LNHNV and YYDKDF (reference sequence). Based on the CDR3 plus reference TRBV15 and TRBJ2-1, the full variable domain is DAMVIQNPRYQVTQFGKPVTLSCSQTLNHNVMYWYQQKSSQAPKLLFHYYDKDFNNEADTPDNFQSRRPNTSFCFLDIRSPGLGDTAMYLCATSRDEGSNEQFFGPGTRLTVL.

This chain uses TRBV7-2 with TRBJ2-7, with D perhaps given as TRBD1 or TRBD2 (5 bases each). Trimming stripped 2 bases from V and 5 bases from J, with 16 bases between. This CDR3 is built from 15 residues. Germline CDR1 and CDR2: SGHTA and FQGNSA. CDR3 sequence: CASSLMPRGNHEQYF. DNA of the CDR3: TGTGCCAGCAGCTTAATGCCGAGGGGTAACCACGAGCAGTACTTC.

The rearrangement uses TRBV3-1 and TRBJ2-5; 7 bases map to TRBD2. Germline V gene lookup returns CDR1 LGHDT and CDR2 YNNKEL (reference sequence). There are 14 residues in the CDR3. V lost 4 bases and J lost 1; bases outside the gene matches: 3. The chain's CDR3 is CASSPSGVQETQYF. CDR3 DNA sequence: TGTGCCAGCAGCCCCAGCGGGGTCCAAGAGACCCAGTACTTC.

This chain uses TRBV5-6 with TRBJ1-4; D is undetermined. Per germline, CDR1 SGHDT and CDR2 YYEEEE. Between the trimmed V and J ends, which lost 5 bases and 5 bases, there was a span of 13 bases. There are 14 residues in the CDR3. CDR3 in DNA: TGTGCCAGCAGGGCTCTGACCGAGAATGAAAAACTGTTTTTT. Translation: CASRALTENEKLFF.